This TCR beta chain was observed in a study of blood T cell repertoires in COVID-19. The CDR3 runs 12 residues. CDR1 and CDR2 from the germline V gene are MNHEY and SVGAGI. Trimming cost V 10 bases and J 3 bases; bases outside gene matches: 5. Only in-frame clones appear in the TCRdb table, and some are missing; sequencing was by immunoSEQ multiplex PCR. Among fewer than 300,000 clones listed, 70% to 85% were seen once. Sequencing was carried out using peripheral blood. The sequence was obtained from a human donor with COVID-19, enrolled during active disease. The donor label of this sample is uncertain. J is TRBJ2-7 and V is TRBV6-5; 8 bases align to TRBD2. The CDR3 nucleotides read TGTGCCACCGGGACTAGTTTCTACGAGCAGTACTTC. As protein: CATGTSFYEQYF.